Sequencing of this T cell receptor beta chain was carried out in a study of blood T cell repertoires in COVID-19. As for the study in general: Material from acute and convalescent COVID-19 was sourced from the United States, Italy and Spain. Sources were T cells, B-cell-depleted T cells, or PBMCs; the material itself was cDNA or gDNA.

As handled by the study authors: Amplifying reference gene primers gave estimates of nucleated cell counts. Sequenced by immunoSEQ multiplex PCR; TCRdb stores in-frame clones only, minus some. Clone size and the V and J calls come from that table; the DNA yielded D and trimming. The table has approximately 400,000 clones, more than 65% seen once; the top ten hold 0.85% to 1.3%. The sample comprised peripheral blood. The receptor comes from a human donor with acute or convalescent COVID-19. The donor label of this sample is uncertain.

The CDR3 DNA is TGTGCCAGCAGCTTAGGCGGGTATAGCAATCAGCCCCAGCATTTT. Protein product: CASSLGGYSNQPQHF. The rearrangement links TRBV13 to TRBJ1-5, with D unresolved. Germline V CDR1 and CDR2: PRHDT, FYEKMQ (reference sequence). The ends were cut back, 0 bases at V and 0 bases at J, with 6 bases in the middle. The CDR3 runs 15 residues.